These T cell receptor beta chains were read from a single sample in a study of blood T cell repertoires in COVID-19. This table comes from immunoSEQ multiplex PCR, and its TCRdb copy is limited to in-frame clones, with some not included. The sample consists of approximately 150,000 clones, around 86% of them appearing once. The specimen was peripheral blood. The source is a man at least 80 years old with acute or convalescent COVID-19. Both conserved end residues are part of each CDR3. A D gene is named only where the DNA matches it firmly. Not all rows give a size; the values are once, few, many and, for expanded clones, a class.

J	D	length	V	size	CDR3	DNA
TRBJ2-7	.	14	TRBV7-9	.	CASSLTATAYEQYF	TGTGCCAGCAGCTTAACCGCGACAGCCTACGAGCAGTACTTC
TRBJ2-1	.	16	TRBV6-1	once	CASSDEGGRWVSEQFF	TGTGCCAGCAGTGACGAGGGGGGGAGATGGGTTTCGGAGCAGTTCTTC
TRBJ2-1	.	15	TRBV28	.	CASRPTASSYNEQFF	TGTGCCAGCAGGCCCACCGCCAGCTCCTACAATGAGCAGTTCTTC
TRBJ1-3	.	15	TRBV30	.	CAWAGEELGGNTIYF	TGTGCCTGGGCCGGAGAGGAGCTTGGTGGAAACACCATATATTTT
TRBJ2-3	TRBD1	16	TRBV5-1	.	CASSLPGQGGSDTQYF	TGCGCCAGCAGCCTCCCGGGACAGGGGGGATCAGATACGCAGTATTTT
TRBJ2-4	TRBD2	17	TRBV5-1	.	CASSLGSSGAVGNIQYF	TGCGCCAGCAGCTTGGGTTCTAGCGGGGCGGTAGGGAACATTCAGTACTTC
TRBJ2-7	TRBD2	13	TRBV20-1	.	CSASMREGYEQYF	TGCAGTGCTAGTATGCGGGAGGGGTACGAGCAGTACTTC
TRBJ2-2	TRBD1	16	TRBV5-4	few	CASSLRRTGDTGELFF	TGTGCCAGCAGCTTGAGGCGCACAGGGGATACCGGGGAGCTGTTTTTT
TRBJ2-5	.	12	TRBV29-1	.	CSVEVRQETQYF	TGCAGCGTTGAAGTCCGTCAAGAGACCCAGTACTTC
TRBJ2-2	.	12	TRBV11-1	.	CASSPVLGELFF	TGTGCCAGCAGCCCCGTCTTGGGGGAGCTGTTTTTT
TRBJ2-7	.	14	TRBV5-6	.	CASSTFDIPYEQYF	TGTGCCAGCAGCACCTTTGACATACCCTACGAGCAGTACTTC
TRBJ1-6	.	18	TRBV7-9	.	CASSSWVSATKYNSPLHF	TGTGCCAGCAGCTCATGGGTCAGCGCTACTAAATATAATTCACCCCTCCACTTT
TRBJ2-2	.	16	TRBV25-1	.	CASARLGGFQTGELFF	TGTGCCAGCGCTCGCCTCGGAGGGTTCCAAACCGGGGAGCTGTTTTTT
TRBJ1-1	.	14	TRBV11-1	.	CASSKTGINTEAFF	TGTGCCAGCAGCAAAACAGGAATAAACACTGAAGCTTTCTTT
TRBJ2-7	.	16	TRBV21-1	.	CASSRGQGFIGYEQYF	TGTGCCAGCAGCAGGGGACAGGGCTTTATTGGCTACGAGCAGTACTTC
TRBJ2-5	.	15	TRBV7-6	.	CASSLAVGGQETQYF	TGTGCCAGCAGCTTAGCGGTGGGGGGACAAGAGACCCAGTACTTC
TRBJ2-1	.	12	TRBV24-1	.	CATSDFLYEQFF	TGTGCCACCAGTGATTTCCTTTATGAGCAGTTCTTC
TRBJ1-4	TRBD1	14	TRBV10-3	once	CAISRQGGGEKLFF	TGTGCCATCAGTAGACAGGGGGGAGGAGAAAAACTGTTTTTT
TRBJ2-7	TRBD1	15	TRBV28	.	CASSPTGGDNHEQYF	TGTGCCAGCAGTCCAACAGGGGGCGATAACCACGAGCAGTACTTC
TRBJ2-1	TRBD2	15	TRBV7-9	.	CASSSGTSGSGEQFF	TGTGCCAGCAGCTCCGGGACTAGCGGGAGTGGTGAGCAGTTCTTC
TRBJ1-5	TRBD1	18	TRBV7-6	.	CASSPLTWGTGINQPQHF	TGTGCCAGCAGCCCGCTTACCTGGGGGACAGGGATCAATCAGCCCCAGCATTTT
TRBJ2-1	.	16	TRBV6-1	.	CASSEAGTSSYNEQFF	TGTGCCAGCAGTGAAGCGGGGACTTCCTCCTACAATGAGCAGTTCTTC
TRBJ1-3	TRBD1	16	TRBV9	few	CASSQGFGTVGNTIYF	TGTGCCAGCAGCCAGGGGTTCGGGACAGTTGGAAACACCATATATTTT
TRBJ1-1	.	15	TRBV5-1	.	CASSLVGGGLPEAFF	TGCGCCAGCAGCTTGGTTGGGGGAGGCTTGCCTGAAGCTTTCTTT
TRBJ2-2	.	14	TRBV28	.	CASSWGTHTGELFF	TGTGCCAGCAGTTGGGGGACTCACACCGGGGAGCTGTTTTTT
TRBJ1-5	.	16	TRBV30	.	CAWSVKTGLSNQPQHF	TGTGCCTGGAGTGTAAAAACAGGGCTTAGCAATCAGCCCCAGCATTTT
TRBJ2-3	.	15	TRBV18	.	CASSPGLGSTDTQYF	TGTGCCAGCTCTCCGGGACTTGGAAGTACAGATACGCAGTATTTT
TRBJ1-2	.	14	TRBV29-1	.	CSAWDGGANYGYTF	TGCAGCGCATGGGACGGGGGAGCTAACTATGGCTACACCTTC
TRBJ2-7	.	14	TRBV5-1	.	CASSLSSAFYEQYF	TGCGCCAGCAGCTTGTCTAGCGCCTTCTACGAGCAGTACTTC
TRBJ2-3	.	16	TRBV11-2	.	CASSPWGSGPTDTQYF	TGTGCCAGCAGCCCCTGGGGCTCCGGGCCAACAGATACGCAGTATTTT
TRBJ2-7	.	14	TRBV11-2	once	CASSFRVTSDEQYF	TGTGCCAGCAGCTTTCGGGTCACTTCTGACGAGCAGTACTTC
TRBJ2-7	TRBD2	15	TRBV29-1	.	CSVEIYGTISYEQYF	TGCAGCGTTGAAATATACGGGACTATCTCCTACGAGCAGTACTTC